By frequency in the sample, the clone carrying this T cell receptor (beta chain) is large. What it binds is unknown. These data belong to a study of CD8+ T cells in alopecia areata. Findings of the study overall: Among the 100 top clones, expanded CD8+ clones, like scalp clonality, were significantly decreased by tofacitinib.

Treatment denoted: oral pan-JAK inhibitor, 5-10 mg twice daily. V lost 4 bases and J lost 7; bases outside the gene matches: 10. This CDR3 contains 14 residues. Per germline, CDR1 GTSNPN and CDR2 SVGIG (reference sequence). RNA, once extracted, was reverse transcribed into cDNA for use as the sequencing template. Clones were read by immunoSEQ multiplex PCR, and TCRdb kept only the in-frame ones, dropping some. Among over 100,000 clones, approximately 54% were seen once, and the ten largest hold 9% to 15%. The receptor's source is a human donor with alopecia areata. V is TRBV30 and J is TRBJ2-7, with TRBD1 matching 10 bases. The sequences come from CD8+ T cells sorted from blood, collected at week 24, from a patient treated with tofacitinib. In DNA form, the CDR3 reads TGTGCCTGGACTCCAGGGACAGGGGTTCAGGAGCAGTACTTC. Amino acid sequence: CAWTPGTGVQEQYF. Looking up the rest from reference TRBV30 and TRBJ2-7 gives the full variable domain: SQTIHQWPATLVQPVGSPLSLECTVEGTSNPNLYWYRQAAGRGLQLLFYSVGIGQISSEVPQNLSASRPQDRQFILSSKKLLLSDSGFYLCAWTPGTGVQEQYFGPGTRLTVT.